A single TCR beta chain is shown here with its context. Its target is not known. The germline CDR1 and CDR2 sequences are SGHVS and FNYEAQ. Trimming pared 2 bases from V and 5 bases from J, leaving 9 bases between. The CDR3 runs to 14 residues. This sample is drawn from a study of Ad26.COV2.S vaccination and SARS-CoV-2 variants. The wider study: Vaccine-arm donor from the placebo-controlled COV1001 Ad26.COV2.S trial. Study results and caveats: Among vaccine recipients, spike-specific TCR breadth exceeded that of placebo recipients.

Treatment denoted: roughly 20 received Ad26.COV2.S at low or high dose, single or two shots; 5 received placebo; per-sample allocation not given. Sampling happened 63 days after the first vaccine or placebo injection. The individual, an adult aged 18-55 years, was a donor in Boston. Libraries were prepared by immunoSEQ multiplex PCR; TCRdb keeps only in-frame clonotypes and omits some of them. The table shows 440,000 or so clones, with roughly 87% occurring only once. J is TRBJ1-4 and V is TRBV7-6, with unresolved D. The source was peripheral blood, collected in a trial of Ad26.COV2.S vaccine versus placebo. This TCR derives from a person aged 18 to 65 who received the Ad26.COV2.S COVID-19 vaccine or a placebo. Here the CDR3 DNA reads TGTGCCAGCAGCTTATATGACGAAAATGAAAAACTGTTTTTT. This encodes CASSLYDENEKLFF.